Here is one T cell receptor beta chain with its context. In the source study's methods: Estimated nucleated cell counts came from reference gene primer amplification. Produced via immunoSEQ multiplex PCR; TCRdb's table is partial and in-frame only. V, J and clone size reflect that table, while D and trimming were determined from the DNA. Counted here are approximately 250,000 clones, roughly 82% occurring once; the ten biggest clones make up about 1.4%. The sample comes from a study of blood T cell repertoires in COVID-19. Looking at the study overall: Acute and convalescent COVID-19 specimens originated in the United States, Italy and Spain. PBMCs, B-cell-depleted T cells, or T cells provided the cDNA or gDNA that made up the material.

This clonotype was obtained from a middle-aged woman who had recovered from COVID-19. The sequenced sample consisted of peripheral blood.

CDR3: CSVGLAGSLDEQFF. CDR3 coding DNA: TGCAGCGTTGGACTAGCGGGGTCCCTCGATGAGCAGTTCTTC. The chain is built from TRBV29-1 and TRBJ2-1; 11 bases are a match to TRBD2. The germline V gene encodes CDR1 SQVTM and CDR2 ANQGSEA. J gave up 8 bases and V 4 bases, and 7 bases lay outside the gene matches. The CDR3 totals 14 residues.